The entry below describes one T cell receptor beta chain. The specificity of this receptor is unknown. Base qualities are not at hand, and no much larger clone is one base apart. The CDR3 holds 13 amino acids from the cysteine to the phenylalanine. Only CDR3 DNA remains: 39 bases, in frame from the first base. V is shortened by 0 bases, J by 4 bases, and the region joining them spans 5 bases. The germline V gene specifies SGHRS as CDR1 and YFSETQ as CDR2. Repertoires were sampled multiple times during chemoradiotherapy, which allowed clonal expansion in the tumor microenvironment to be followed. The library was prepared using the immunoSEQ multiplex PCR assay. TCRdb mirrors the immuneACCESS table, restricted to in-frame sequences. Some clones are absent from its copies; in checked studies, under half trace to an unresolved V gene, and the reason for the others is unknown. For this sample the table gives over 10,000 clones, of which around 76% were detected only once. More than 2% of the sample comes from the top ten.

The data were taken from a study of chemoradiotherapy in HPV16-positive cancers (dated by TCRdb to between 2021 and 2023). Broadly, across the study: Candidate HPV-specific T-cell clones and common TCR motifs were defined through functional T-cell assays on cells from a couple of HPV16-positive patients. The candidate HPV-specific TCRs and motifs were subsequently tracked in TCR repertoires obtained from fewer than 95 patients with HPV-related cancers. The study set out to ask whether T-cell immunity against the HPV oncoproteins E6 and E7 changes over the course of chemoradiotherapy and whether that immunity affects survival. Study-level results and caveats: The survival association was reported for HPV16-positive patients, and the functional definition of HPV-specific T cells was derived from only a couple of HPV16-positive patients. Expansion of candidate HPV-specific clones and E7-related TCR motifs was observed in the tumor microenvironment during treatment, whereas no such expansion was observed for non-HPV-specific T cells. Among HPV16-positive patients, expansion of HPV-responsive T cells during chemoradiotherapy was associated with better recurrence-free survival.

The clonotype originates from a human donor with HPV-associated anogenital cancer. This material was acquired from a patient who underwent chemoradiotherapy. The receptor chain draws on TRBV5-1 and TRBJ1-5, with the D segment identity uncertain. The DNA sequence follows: TGCGCCAGCAGCTTGGGCCAGAATCAGCCCCAGCATTTT. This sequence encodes CASSLGQNQPQHF. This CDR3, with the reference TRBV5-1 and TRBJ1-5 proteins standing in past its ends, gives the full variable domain KAGVTQTPRYLIKTRGQQVTLSCSPISGHRSVSWYQQTPGQGLQFLFEYFSETQRNKGNFPGRFSGRQFSNSRSEMNVSTLELGDSALYLCASSLGQNQPQHFGDGTRLSIL.